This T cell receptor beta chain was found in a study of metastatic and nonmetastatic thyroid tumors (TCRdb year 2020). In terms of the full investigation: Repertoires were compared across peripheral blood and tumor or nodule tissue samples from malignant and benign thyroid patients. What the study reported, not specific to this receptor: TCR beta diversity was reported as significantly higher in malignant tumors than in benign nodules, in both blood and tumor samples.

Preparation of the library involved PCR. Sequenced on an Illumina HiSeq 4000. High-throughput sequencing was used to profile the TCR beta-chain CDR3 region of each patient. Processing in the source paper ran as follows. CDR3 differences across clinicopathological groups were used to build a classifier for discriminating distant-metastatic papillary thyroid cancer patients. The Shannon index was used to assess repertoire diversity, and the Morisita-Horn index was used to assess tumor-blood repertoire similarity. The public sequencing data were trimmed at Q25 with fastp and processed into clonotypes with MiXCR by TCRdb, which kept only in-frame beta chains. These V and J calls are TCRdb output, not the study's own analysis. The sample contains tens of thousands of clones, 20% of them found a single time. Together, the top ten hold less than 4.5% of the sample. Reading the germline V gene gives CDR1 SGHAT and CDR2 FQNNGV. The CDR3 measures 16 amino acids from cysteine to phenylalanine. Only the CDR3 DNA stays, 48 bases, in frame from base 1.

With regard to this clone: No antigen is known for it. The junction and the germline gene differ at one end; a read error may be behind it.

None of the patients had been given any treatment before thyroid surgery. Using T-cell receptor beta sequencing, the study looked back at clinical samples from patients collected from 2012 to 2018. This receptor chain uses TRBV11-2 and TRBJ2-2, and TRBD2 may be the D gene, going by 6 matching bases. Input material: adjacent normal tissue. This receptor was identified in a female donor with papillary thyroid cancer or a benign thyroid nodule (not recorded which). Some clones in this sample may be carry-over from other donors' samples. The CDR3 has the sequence CASSLGRGTKTGELFF. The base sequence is TGTGCAAGCAGCTTAGGTCGCGGGACGAAAACCGGGGAGCTGTTTTTT.